The 5 T cell receptor beta chains in this list originate from one sample, sequenced in a study of blood T cells in healthy people across ages. The second PCR ran roughly 7 to 11 cycles with a sample-barcoded 5' primer and J-beta primers. TCRdb re-derived calls from the 5' RACE reads in MiXCR, one entry per CDR3 protein. Counted here are over 950,000 distinct CDR3 sequences, roughly 51% occurring once; the ten biggest clones make up 20% to 25%. Material for sequencing was blood. The receptors were gathered from a woman aged 60-75 years in good health.

This clonotype came up many times. The chain has TRBV15 and TRBJ2-4; 8 bases are a match to TRBD1. V dropped 0 bases and J dropped 4; count of bases not matched to a gene: 8. The CDR3 sequence is 17 residues long. The germline CDR1 and CDR2 sequences are LNHNV and YYDKDF (reference sequence). CDR3 nucleotides: TGTGCCACCAGCAGAGACCAGGGGGCGCGATTGAAAAACATTCAGTACTTC. Translation gives CATSRDQGARLKNIQYF.

A few counts support this clonotype. This sequence joins TRBV24-1 and TRBJ2-7; D is unresolved. Germline V gives CDR1 KGHDR, CDR2 SFDVKD. Trimming took 2 bases from V and 3 from J, leaving 16 bases between them. The CDR3 runs 16 residues. CDR3 amino acids: CATSDSRVGLGYEQYF. CDR3 bases: TGTGCCACCAGTGATTCCCGGGTGGGCCTGGGCTACGAGCAGTACTTC.

This chain uses TRBV7-2 with TRBJ2-1; TRBD1 matches at 7 bases. Trimming took 0 bases from V and 5 from J; bases not matched to a gene: 7. CDR1 SGHTA and CDR2 FQGNSA come from the germline V gene. CDR3 size: 16 residues. The CDR3, as DNA: TGTGCCAGCAGCTTAGCCTGGGGAGACAGGGACAATGAGCAGTTCTTC. Translated, it gives CASSLAWGDRDNEQFF.

This chain connects TRBV7-2 to TRBJ2-7, with no clear D. Trimming cost V 0 bases and J 4 bases, with 13 bases left between them. The CDR3 is made up of 15 amino acids. In germline, CDR1 is SGHTA, CDR2 FQGNSA. CDR3 region: CASSLASGIAYEQYF. In DNA form, the CDR3 reads TGTGCCAGCAGCTTAGCGAGTGGGATCGCTTACGAGCAGTACTTC. The full variable domain, its missing parts supplied by reference TRBV7-2 and TRBJ2-7, is GAGVSQSPSNKVTEKGKDVELRCDPISGHTALYWYRQSLGQGLEFLIYFQGNSAPDKSGLPSDRFSAERTGGSVSTLTIQRTQQEDSAVYLCASSLASGIAYEQYFGPGTRLTVT.

The CDR3 sequence: CASRGSGYNEQFF. CDR3 sequence (DNA): TGTGCCAGCCGAGGGTCGGGGTACAATGAGCAGTTCTTC. V is TRBV28 and J is TRBJ2-1, with TRBD2 as a possible D gene (5 bases). Trimming stripped 8 bases from V and 4 bases from J, with 12 bases between. Germline values: CDR1 MDHEN, CDR2 SYDVKM. The CDR3 contains 13 residues. Looking up the rest from reference TRBV28 and TRBJ2-1 gives the full variable domain: DVKVTQSSRYLVKRTGEKVFLECVQDMDHENMFWYRQDPGLGLRLIYFSYDVKMKEKGDIPEGYSVSREKKERFSLILESASTNQTSMYLCASRGSGYNEQFFGPGTRLTVL.